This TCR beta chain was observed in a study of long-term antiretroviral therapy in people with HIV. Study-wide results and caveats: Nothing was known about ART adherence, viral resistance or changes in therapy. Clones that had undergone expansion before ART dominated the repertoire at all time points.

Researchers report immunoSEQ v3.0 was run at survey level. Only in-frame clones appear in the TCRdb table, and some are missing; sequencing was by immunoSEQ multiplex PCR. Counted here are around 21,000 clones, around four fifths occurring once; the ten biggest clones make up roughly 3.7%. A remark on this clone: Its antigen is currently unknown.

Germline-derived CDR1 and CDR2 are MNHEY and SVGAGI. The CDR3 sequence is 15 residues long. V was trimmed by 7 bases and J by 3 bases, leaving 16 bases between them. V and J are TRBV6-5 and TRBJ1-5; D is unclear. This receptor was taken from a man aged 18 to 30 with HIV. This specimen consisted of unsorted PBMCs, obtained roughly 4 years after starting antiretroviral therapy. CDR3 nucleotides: TGTGCCAGCATTCCCCCGGGCGAATACAATCAGCCCCAGCATTTT. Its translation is CASIPPGEYNQPQHF.